A selection of T cell receptor beta chains follows, all from one sample in a study of blood T cell repertoires in COVID-19. Measured with immunoSEQ multiplex PCR; TCRdb has only the in-frame clones, and not every one. Here the sample spans 250,000 to 400,000 clones, less than 85% being singletons. The sample comprised PBMCs or T cells enriched from blood (not recorded which). The receptors here all came from a young woman who had been exposed to COVID-19. Each CDR3 is given with its conserved first and last residue. The D gene is left open where the match is weak.

cdr3_aa: CASSYGTGTSEQYF; d_call: NA; j_call: TRBJ2-7; v_call: TRBV6-6
cdr3_aa: CASAPGQGVVGYTF; d_call: TRBD1; j_call: TRBJ1-2; v_call: TRBV2
cdr3_aa: CASSPTGGEGTEAFF; d_call: TRBD1; j_call: TRBJ1-1; v_call: TRBV18
cdr3_aa: CASSSRVAGELFF; d_call: NA; j_call: TRBJ2-2; v_call: TRBV7-3
cdr3_aa: CASSQGDQPQHF; d_call: NA; j_call: TRBJ1-5; v_call: TRBV14
cdr3_aa: CATSRAGEQYF; d_call: NA; j_call: TRBJ2-7; v_call: TRBV15
cdr3_aa: CASSAGDQETQYF; d_call: TRBD2; j_call: TRBJ2-5; v_call: TRBV10-1
cdr3_aa: CASSLAGTGAYEQYF; d_call: TRBD1; j_call: TRBJ2-7; v_call: TRBV5-5
cdr3_aa: CSASLPGVSYEQYF; d_call: NA; j_call: TRBJ2-7; v_call: TRBV20-1
cdr3_aa: CASSFTQGSEQYF; d_call: NA; j_call: TRBJ2-7; v_call: TRBV7-2
cdr3_aa: CASSLDRAGELFF; d_call: NA; j_call: TRBJ2-2; v_call: TRBV5-1
cdr3_aa: CASRGQVTNYGYTF; d_call: TRBD1; j_call: TRBJ1-2; v_call: TRBV2
cdr3_aa: CASSAREARWNTEAFF; d_call: NA; j_call: TRBJ1-1; v_call: TRBV9
cdr3_aa: CAWSKQGISEAFF; d_call: NA; j_call: TRBJ1-1; v_call: TRBV30
cdr3_aa: CASSPDNRLVGDGYTF; d_call: NA; j_call: TRBJ1-2; v_call: TRBV5-1
cdr3_aa: CASSTLTGVVGYTF; d_call: TRBD1; j_call: TRBJ1-2; v_call: TRBV7-9
cdr3_aa: CASTEWGVSGANVLTF; d_call: NA; j_call: TRBJ2-6; v_call: TRBV7-3
cdr3_aa: CASSEFSALSYNSPLHF; d_call: NA; j_call: TRBJ1-6; v_call: TRBV25-1
cdr3_aa: CASSLGSRLNGYTF; d_call: NA; j_call: TRBJ1-2; v_call: TRBV5-1
cdr3_aa: CASRLALGTFTEAFF; d_call: NA; j_call: TRBJ1-1; v_call: TRBV27
cdr3_aa: CASSLGSSGNTIYF; d_call: NA; j_call: TRBJ1-3; v_call: TRBV19
cdr3_aa: CASSARFWTDPGNTIYF; d_call: NA; j_call: TRBJ1-3; v_call: TRBV9
cdr3_aa: CASRNDRGSQPQHF; d_call: TRBD1; j_call: TRBJ1-5; v_call: TRBV6-5
cdr3_aa: CASSLGSRAAESQPQHF; d_call: NA; j_call: TRBJ1-5; v_call: TRBV7-8
cdr3_aa: CASSLAGSNQPQHF; d_call: NA; j_call: TRBJ1-5; v_call: TRBV27
cdr3_aa: CASSPDPRDAQPQHF; d_call: NA; j_call: TRBJ1-5; v_call: TRBV18
cdr3_aa: CASSSTGTVTATNEKLFF; d_call: TRBD1; j_call: TRBJ1-4; v_call: TRBV7-2
cdr3_aa: CASSSRGQGVTYEQYF; d_call: TRBD1; j_call: TRBJ2-7; v_call: TRBV13
cdr3_aa: CASADKGIYGYTF; d_call: NA; j_call: TRBJ1-2; v_call: TRBV2
cdr3_aa: CASSPTGDNQPQHF; d_call: TRBD1; j_call: TRBJ1-5; v_call: TRBV19
cdr3_aa: CASSHRGTEAFF; d_call: NA; j_call: TRBJ1-1; v_call: TRBV21-1
cdr3_aa: CASRETGKQETQYF; d_call: TRBD1; j_call: TRBJ2-5; v_call: TRBV25-1
cdr3_aa: CASSRDSRKAYTF; d_call: NA; j_call: TRBJ1-2; v_call: TRBV9
cdr3_aa: CAAHEYSNQPQHF; d_call: NA; j_call: TRBJ1-5; v_call: TRBV6-5
cdr3_aa: CASSTTGLATLWEQYF; d_call: TRBD2; j_call: TRBJ2-7; v_call: TRBV9
cdr3_aa: CASSYDLKTGASPLHF; d_call: TRBD1; j_call: TRBJ1-6; v_call: TRBV6-2/TRBV6-3
cdr3_aa: CASRSLAGVTQYF; d_call: TRBD2; j_call: TRBJ2-3; v_call: TRBV7-2
cdr3_aa: CASSVDGYTDTQYF; d_call: NA; j_call: TRBJ2-3; v_call: TRBV9
cdr3_aa: CASSLEGSLMNSPLHF; d_call: NA; j_call: TRBJ1-6; v_call: TRBV27
cdr3_aa: CASSRGGGSENGYTF; d_call: NA; j_call: TRBJ1-2; v_call: TRBV7-3
cdr3_aa: CASRPIVAGDSYEQYF; d_call: TRBD2; j_call: TRBJ2-7; v_call: TRBV5-6
cdr3_aa: CAWSSAGGSNYGYTF; d_call: NA; j_call: TRBJ1-2; v_call: TRBV30
cdr3_aa: CASSPGTSTDTQYF; d_call: NA; j_call: TRBJ2-3; v_call: TRBV7-9
cdr3_aa: CASSSRNEGDRGTGELFF; d_call: TRBD1; j_call: TRBJ2-2; v_call: TRBV11-3
cdr3_aa: CASRVKNEKLFF; d_call: NA; j_call: TRBJ1-4; v_call: TRBV7-9
cdr3_aa: CASSLSDRVNTGELFF; d_call: TRBD1; j_call: TRBJ2-2; v_call: TRBV28
cdr3_aa: CASNAGAVTDTQYF; d_call: NA; j_call: TRBJ2-3; v_call: TRBV10-2
cdr3_aa: CASSRNLLAGKDTQYF; d_call: TRBD2; j_call: TRBJ2-3; v_call: TRBV7-3
cdr3_aa: CASSRGQGLGQPQHF; d_call: TRBD1; j_call: TRBJ1-5; v_call: TRBV27
cdr3_aa: CASSHLALANTGELFF; d_call: NA; j_call: TRBJ2-2; v_call: TRBV7-2
cdr3_aa: CAISATVSGNTIYF; d_call: NA; j_call: TRBJ1-3; v_call: TRBV10-3